The table lists the clone carrying this T cell receptor (beta chain) with a few counts. This entry comes from a study of beta chain features in type 1 diabetes. CDR1 and CDR2 from the germline V gene are SGHVS and FNYEAQ. This CDR3 region has 14 residues. The V end lost 2 bases, the J end lost 4 bases, and 11 bases lay between the germline ends. The entirety of the isolated RNA underwent reverse transcription, so expressed TCRB transcripts were sequenced. The repertoire was sequenced with immunoSEQ multiplex PCR; TCRdb's copy has only in-frame clones and lacks some. This sample yields about 150,000 clones, of which around 10% are seen a single time; roughly 1.9% belongs to the top ten.

This TCR was recovered from a young man in good health. The V gene is TRBV7-6, the J gene TRBJ1-1; D possibly corresponds to TRBD1 (5 bases). The specimen was central memory CD4+ T cells from blood. The DNA for the CDR3 is TGTGCCAGCAGCTTACCCCAGGGTGGCACTGAAGCTTTCTTT. This gives the protein CASSLPQGGTEAFF.